The rows below give T cell receptor beta chains drawn from one sample of a study of early T cells in non-severe SARS-CoV-2 infection. Via MiXCR, TCRdb re-called the 5' RACE reads, giving one row per CDR3 protein. The sample includes under 140,000 distinct CDR3 sequences, over 10% seen only once; the top ten take approximately 3.5%. The sample in question was whole blood, obtained at baseline. The receptor source for this set is an adult who was a healthcare worker with PCR-confirmed SARS-CoV-2 infection or an uninfected control (not recorded which). CDR3s include the opening cysteine and the closing phenylalanine or tryptophan. D genes are given only for firm matches. Not all rows give a size; the values are once, few, many and, for expanded clones, a class.

d_gene	v_gene	abundance	j_gene	CDR3nt	CDR3aa
TRBD2	TRBV6-2/TRBV6-3	NA	TRBJ2-7	TGTGCCAGCAGTTACGCCTCAGGACTAGCTGTCTACGAGCAGTACTTC	CASSYASGLAVYEQYF
TRBD2	TRBV27	many	TRBJ2-2	TGTGCCAGCAGTTGGACTAGCCGAAACACCGGGGAGCTGTTTTTT	CASSWTSRNTGELFF
NA	TRBV6-1	many	TRBJ2-1	TGTGCCAGCAGTGGGCTCCTAGCGAGCTCCTACAATGAGCAGTTCTTC	CASSGLLASSYNEQFF
NA	TRBV30	few	TRBJ1-1	TGTGCCTGGAGTGTACTTGGATACACTGAAGCTTTCTTT	CAWSVLGYTEAFF
TRBD2	TRBV10-3	few	TRBJ2-7	TGTGCCATCAGAGGCTCGGGTATACGGGAGGAGCTTGAGCAGTACTTC	CAIRGSGIREELEQYF
TRBD1	TRBV27	few	TRBJ1-1	TGTGCCAGCAGTACAAACAGGGGTGATACTGAAGCTTTCTTT	CASSTNRGDTEAFF
NA	TRBV7-3	few	TRBJ2-1	TGTGCCAGCAGCTTAGGATACTACCCCTCGAGCTACAATGAGCAGTTCTTC	CASSLGYYPSSYNEQFF
NA	TRBV2	NA	TRBJ2-1	TGTGCCAGCAGTGAAGCGGGTTACTTC	CASSEAGYF
NA	TRBV7-2	many	TRBJ2-1	TGTGCCAGCAGCCTTACAGGCGGCGAGCAGTTCTTC	CASSLTGGEQFF
NA	TRBV5-1	NA	TRBJ1-2	TGCGCCAGCAGCTTGGCAGGGGCCGACTATGGCTACACCTTC	CASSLAGADYGYTF
NA	TRBV5-1	NA	TRBJ2-1	TGCGCCAGCACCAACCCTGGAGATGAGCAGTTCTTC	CASTNPGDEQFF
TRBD1	TRBV14	many	TRBJ2-1	TGTGCCAGCAGCCCCAGGGGGCTCTACAATGAGCAGTTCTTC	CASSPRGLYNEQFF
NA	TRBV5-1	many	TRBJ1-1	TGCGCCAGCAGCTTGGGGCAGGGCCTTATGAACACTGAAGCTTTCTTT	CASSLGQGLMNTEAFF
NA	TRBV19	few	TRBJ1-5	TGTGCCAGTAGTATAGTGACGGGAAATCAGCCCCAGCATTTT	CASSIVTGNQPQHF
TRBD2	TRBV28	many	TRBJ2-4	TGTGCCACCGCGGGGGAGGCCAAAAACATTCAGTACTTC	CATAGEAKNIQYF
TRBD2	TRBV11-2	NA	TRBJ2-5	TGTGCCAGCAGCTTAGAAGTAGCGAGGCGGGAGGAGGAGACCCAGTACTTC	CASSLEVARREEETQYF
NA	TRBV5-4	NA	TRBJ1-1	TGTGCCAGCAGCTTGGAGGGCAACATGCGGACTGAAGCTTTCTTT	CASSLEGNMRTEAFF
NA	TRBV4-1	many	TRBJ2-2	TGCGCCAGCAGCCTTTTCGCGGAGGCGGGCACCGGGGAGCTGTTTTTT	CASSLFAEAGTGELFF
NA	TRBV2	few	TRBJ2-5	TGTGCCAGCAGTCGGGACCAAGAGACCCAGTACTTC	CASSRDQETQYF
NA	TRBV12-3/TRBV12-4	few	TRBJ2-7	TGTGCCAGCAGCCGACACCAGACCTCCTACGAGCAGTACTTC	CASSRHQTSYEQYF
TRBD2	TRBV20-1	many	TRBJ2-2	TGCAGTGGTCGAAGGGGCGCAGCGGGAAGCACCGGGGAGCTGTTTTTT	CSGRRGAAGSTGELFF
NA	TRBV27	few	TRBJ2-1	TGTGCCAGCAGTTTAGGGGGGGGGCTTGTTAATGAGCAGTTCTTC	CASSLGGGLVNEQFF
NA	TRBV11-1	few	TRBJ1-2	TGTGCCAGCAGCTTAGTCGGGGCGGCTGGCTACACCTTC	CASSLVGAAGYTF
NA	TRBV29-1	few	TRBJ2-5	TGCAGCGTTGAACCGTTCCGGGTCGGGGAGACCCAGTACTTC	CSVEPFRVGETQYF
NA	TRBV7-9	many	TRBJ1-2	TGTGCCAGCAGCCCGTCTTCGGTCGGGGTCAGCAATTATGGCTACACCTTC	CASSPSSVGVSNYGYTF
NA	TRBV7-2	NA	TRBJ1-5	TGTGCCAGCAGCTTTAACTCCGGGACAATCAATCAGCCCCAGCATTTT	CASSFNSGTINQPQHF
TRBD1	TRBV9	NA	TRBJ2-1	TGTGCCAGCAGCGTCCAGGGGGAAGGCTCCTACAATGAGCAGTTCTTC	CASSVQGEGSYNEQFF
TRBD2	TRBV10-1	many	TRBJ2-1	TGCGCCAGCAGTGAGGGGACTAGCGGGTACTACAATGAGCAGTTCTTC	CASSEGTSGYYNEQFF
NA	TRBV28	few	TRBJ1-2	TGTGCCAGCAGTTGGGGAAGGGACTATGGCTACACCTTC	CASSWGRDYGYTF
NA	TRBV7-2	many	TRBJ1-6	TGTGCCAGCAGCACCACAGGGATCTATAATTCACCCCTCCACTTT	CASSTTGIYNSPLHF
TRBD1	TRBV24-1	NA	TRBJ2-5	TGTGCCACCAGTGATACCCGGACAGGGGGGAAAGAGACCCAGTACTTC	CATSDTRTGGKETQYF
TRBD1	TRBV5-1	NA	TRBJ1-1	TGCGCCAGCAGCTTGGCCGCTTTGGGACAGGGGACTGAAGCTTTCTTT	CASSLAALGQGTEAFF
NA	TRBV12-3/TRBV12-4	NA	TRBJ2-7	TGTGCCAGCAGCTGGAGGGTCGACGAGCAGTACTTC	CASSWRVDEQYF
TRBD1	TRBV6-5	few	TRBJ1-2	TGTGCCAGCAGTTACTCGAACAGGGGTAGTTCATGGGGCTACACCTTC	CASSYSNRGSSWGYTF
NA	TRBV19	NA	TRBJ2-4	TGTGCCAGTAGCAGCCGACAAAACATTCAGTACTTC	CASSSRQNIQYF
NA	TRBV6-6	few	TRBJ1-1	TGTGCCAGCAGTTACCAGGGGATTTATGAAACTGAAGCTTTCTTT	CASSYQGIYETEAFF
NA	TRBV2	many	TRBJ1-2	TGTGCCAGCAGTGGAGGACAGATCAATAATGGCTACACCTTC	CASSGGQINNGYTF
TRBD1	TRBV10-3	NA	TRBJ1-1	TGTGCCATCAGGCCGACAGGGACGCTCACTGAAGCTTTCTTT	CAIRPTGTLTEAFF
NA	TRBV11-2	NA	TRBJ1-1	TGTGCCAGCAGCTTATACGTTGGGCCTGTGAACACTGAAGCTTTCTTT	CASSLYVGPVNTEAFF
TRBD1	TRBV6-1	few	TRBJ2-7	TGTGCCAGCAGTTGGACAGGGGGCGAATACGAGCAGTACTTC	CASSWTGGEYEQYF
NA	TRBV20-1	NA	TRBJ1-2	TGCAGTGCTAGCGCGGGTGACCCGCCGGGCTATGGCTACACCTTC	CSASAGDPPGYGYTF
NA	TRBV20-1	few	TRBJ1-1	TGCAGTGCTAGAGGCCCAGGCGTAGCTGGCACTGAAGCTTTCTTT	CSARGPGVAGTEAFF
NA	TRBV20-1	few	TRBJ2-7	TGCAGTGCAATCACCGGGAGTCAAACCTACGAGCAGTACTTC	CSAITGSQTYEQYF
NA	TRBV5-1	few	TRBJ2-7	TGCGCCAGCAGCTTCCGACAGGCGCCCTACGAGCAGTACTTC	CASSFRQAPYEQYF
NA	TRBV12-3/TRBV12-4	few	TRBJ1-2	TGTGCCAGCAGTACCCCCGGGGGTGGCTACACCTTC	CASSTPGGGYTF
NA	TRBV29-1	few	TRBJ2-3	TGCAGCGTTGAAAAATTAGGGCCAGATACGCAGTATTTT	CSVEKLGPDTQYF
TRBD1	TRBV3-1	few	TRBJ2-7	TGTGCCAGCAGACGCGGGACAGGATCCTACGAGCAGTACTTC	CASRRGTGSYEQYF